These T cell receptor beta chains were read from a single sample in a study of molecular identifiers for immune sequencing clone quantification. TCRdb used MiXCR to reprocess the PCR reads, holding one entry per CDR3 protein. The data hold about half a million distinct CDR3 sequences, with 20% to 25% observed a single time. Sequencing was performed on naive CD8+ T cells from blood, with Jurkat cell RNA spiked in. These receptors all stem from a human donor in good health. Some libraries in this study had Jurkat cell RNA spiked in. CDR3s include the opening cysteine and the closing phenylalanine or tryptophan. A D gene is named only where the DNA matches it firmly. Size tells how often a clone was seen (once, few, many) or the class of an expanded clone, and some rows leave it out.

J,V,D,size,DNA,CDR3
TRBJ2-7,TRBV7-6,.,many,TGTGCCACCTCCTGGCAGGGTGGCGAGCAGTACTTC,CATSWQGGEQYF
TRBJ1-4,TRBV7-9,TRBD1,few,TGTGCCAGCAGCTTGGCCCGGGGGACAGGGAATGAAAAACTGTTTTTT,CASSLARGTGNEKLFF
TRBJ1-5,TRBV2,.,many,TGTGCCAGCAGCCCTTGGGGGCAGCCCCAGCATTTT,CASSPWGQPQHF
TRBJ2-7,TRBV29-1,TRBD2,many,TGCAGCGTTGAAGATCTTCGGCGGGGGGGGACCTACGAGCAGTACTTC,CSVEDLRRGGTYEQYF
TRBJ2-3,TRBV7-6,TRBD2,many,TGTGCCAGCAGCTTAGATAGCGGGGGAACCACAGATACGCAGTATTTT,CASSLDSGGTTDTQYF
TRBJ2-1,TRBV29-1,.,.,TGCAGCGTTGGGGATCCGGCGGGACAAATCTCCTTCAATGAGCAGTTCTTC,CSVGDPAGQISFNEQFF
TRBJ2-3,TRBV7-2,TRBD2,many,TGTGCCAGCAGCCCGCTAGCGGGAGTTGGAGATACGCAGTATTTT,CASSPLAGVGDTQYF
TRBJ2-2,TRBV6-1,TRBD2,.,TGTGCCAGCAGTCGACTAGCGGGGGGGAACACCGGGGAGCTGTTTTTT,CASSRLAGGNTGELFF
TRBJ2-2,TRBV6-5,.,many,TGTGCCAGTTCGGGCGGGGGCCCTTGGACCGGGGAGCTGTTTTTT,CASSGGGPWTGELFF
TRBJ1-1,TRBV12-3/TRBV12-4,.,few,TGTGCCAGCAGTGCCTCGGGACATACGTTGTCTGAAGCTTTCTTT,CASSASGHTLSEAFF
TRBJ2-1,TRBV12-3/TRBV12-4,.,many,TGTGCCAGCAGTCCCCGGAAGAATGAGCAGTTCTTC,CASSPRKNEQFF
TRBJ1-2,TRBV19,TRBD1,few,TGTGCCAGTAGCCAAACAGGGGACTATGGCTACACCTTC,CASSQTGDYGYTF
TRBJ2-3,TRBV7-2,TRBD1,many,TGTGCCAGCAGCAAGGACAGGGGAGGGGATACGCAGTATTTT,CASSKDRGGDTQYF
TRBJ1-4,TRBV6-4,.,few,TGTGCCAGCAGTGCCGGCAGCCAGCAACCAACTAATGAAAAACTGTTTTTT,CASSAGSQQPTNEKLFF
TRBJ2-1,TRBV13,TRBD2,.,TGTGCCAGCAGCTTCATAGGGCGGGAGGAACAGTTCTTC,CASSFIGREEQFF
TRBJ1-1,TRBV29-1,.,many,TGCAGCGCCGAGGCGGAGGGCCCTGAAGCTTTCTTT,CSAEAEGPEAFF
TRBJ2-3,TRBV3-1,.,many,TGTGCCAGCAGCCAAGGATCAGATACGCAGTATTTT,CASSQGSDTQYF
TRBJ2-7,TRBV12-3/TRBV12-4,TRBD1,.,TGTGCCAGCAGCGCCGGGACAGGAGCCTACGAGCGGTACTTC,CASSAGTGAYERYF
TRBJ2-5,TRBV11-2,.,few,TGTGCCAGCACCAACCAGGAGGCACAAGAGACCCAGTACTTC,CASTNQEAQETQYF
TRBJ2-2,TRBV6-6,TRBD1,few,TGTGCCAGCAGGGACGGGACAGTGCGTGACACCGGGGAGCTGTTTTTT,CASRDGTVRDTGELFF
TRBJ1-1,TRBV9,TRBD1,.,TGTGCCAGCAGCCCGTTCGACAGGGAGGGGACTGAAACTTTCTTT,CASSPFDREGTETFF
TRBJ2-5,TRBV14,.,many,TGTGCCAGGTTTTTGACTACGTCGACGATAAGGACCCAGTACTTC,CARFLTTSTIRTQYF
TRBJ2-2,TRBV9,TRBD2,many,TGTGCCAGCAGCGTTCTCGGTCTAGCGGGGCCCACCGGGGAGCTGTTTTTT,CASSVLGLAGPTGELFF
TRBJ2-3,TRBV7-9,TRBD1,many,TGTGCCAGCAGCTTACCCCGTGGACAGGGTGGAGATACGCAGTATTTT,CASSLPRGQGGDTQYF
TRBJ2-5,TRBV12-3/TRBV12-4,.,many,TGTGCCAGCAGTAGCAGGGGCCAAGAGACCCAGTACTTC,CASSSRGQETQYF
TRBJ2-7,TRBV29-1,.,few,TGCAGCGTTGGTTCAGACAGGCGCTACGAGCAGTACTTC,CSVGSDRRYEQYF
TRBJ2-2,TRBV7-9,.,few,TGTGCCAGCAGCCCGCCAAACCTTGGGGTCCCGAACACCGGGGAGCTGTTTTTT,CASSPPNLGVPNTGELFF
TRBJ1-4,TRBV7-9,.,many,TGTGCCAGCAGCGCAACTTTTACCACAACTAATGAAAAACTGTTTTTT,CASSATFTTTNEKLFF
TRBJ1-3,TRBV7-9,TRBD1,.,TGTGCCAGCAGAACCGGGACAGTGGACACCATATATTTT,CASRTGTVDTIYF
TRBJ1-5,TRBV6-6,.,.,TGTGCCATCTCCCCGGGTTTGGCTCAGCCCCAGCATTTT,CAISPGLAQPQHF